Presented here are 10 T cell receptor beta chains from one specimen sequenced in a study of blood T cell repertoires in COVID-19. Sequenced by immunoSEQ multiplex PCR; TCRdb stores in-frame clones only, minus some. The sample carries 300,000 or so clones, approximately 84% recorded once. The material sequenced was PBMCs or T cells enriched from blood (not recorded which). These receptors were collected from a woman aged 18-29 years who had recovered from COVID-19.

In DNA form, the CDR3 reads TGCGCCAGCAGCCAAGTTGGTGCAGGGGAGAATGAGCAGTTCTTC. Amino acid sequence: CASSQVGAGENEQFF. The chain carries TRBV4-1 and TRBJ2-1; maybe TRBD1 (6 bases). The CDR3 loop spans 15 amino acids. Germline V gene data show CDR1 as MGHRA and CDR2 as YSYEKL. V gave up 1 base and J gave up 7 bases, with 14 bases separating them.

This clone occurred once. The chain uses TRBV28 and TRBJ1-1; D gene unclear. The CDR3 consists of 12 residues. Germline-derived CDR1 and CDR2 are MDHEN and SYDVKM. V dropped 5 bases and J dropped 11 bases, with 15 bases sitting between them. The CDR3, as DNA: TGTGCCAGCAGTACCGGACCTGAGCGGGCTTTCTTT. The encoded protein is CASSTGPERAFF.

The rearrangement uses TRBV28 and TRBJ1-1; D uncertain. The CDR3 is 12 amino acids. The V gene lost 8 bases and the J gene lost 6 bases, with 13 bases spanning the gap. Germline CDR1 reads MDHEN; CDR2 reads SYDVKM. The CDR3 loop reads CASGLDMAEAFF. The CDR3 DNA reads TGTGCCAGCGGATTAGACATGGCTGAAGCTTTCTTT.

The rearrangement uses TRBV3-1 (or the pseudogene TRBV3-2) and TRBJ2-3; 8 nucleotides align to TRBD2. The CDR3 is 19 amino acids. Germline V lookup: CDR1 LGHDT, CDR2 YNNKEL (reference sequence). Trimming cost V 1 base and J 1 base; bases outside gene matches: 13. The CDR3 sequence: CASSQGVAGLAGGTDTQYF. Written as DNA, the CDR3 is TGTGCCAGCAGCCAAGGGGTCGCGGGCCTAGCGGGTGGCACAGATACGCAGTATTTT.

The genes are TRBV28 and TRBJ2-7, with 7 bases lining up with TRBD1. Germline V gives CDR1 MDHEN, CDR2 SYDVKM. V was clipped by 3 bases and J by 0 bases; unmatched bases: 5. The CDR3 loop spans 15 amino acids. In nucleotides, the CDR3 is TGTGCCAGCAGTTTTGGGCAGGGGGTCTCCTACGAGCAGTACTTC. As protein: CASSFGQGVSYEQYF.

The chain joins TRBV4-1 to TRBJ1-6; D may be TRBD1 (5 bases). V lost 5 bases and J 7 bases, leaving 15 bases between the germline ends. Germline-derived CDR1 and CDR2 are MGHRA and YSYEKL. The CDR3 loop spans 15 amino acids. CDR3 region: CASSEVSRANSPLHF. Here the CDR3 DNA reads TGCGCCAGCAGCGAGGTCAGCAGGGCAAATTCACCCCTCCACTTT.

The chain recombines TRBV19 with TRBJ2-7; TRBD2 is a possible D gene (5 bases). CDR3 length: 15 amino acids. Germline CDR1 LNHDA, CDR2 SQIVND (reference sequence). V was shortened by 2 bases and J by 3 bases, with 14 bases between the two germline ends. The CDR3 DNA follows: TGTGCCAGTAGTATAACGGGGTCTCTCGGCTACGAGCAGTACTTC. Residues: CASSITGSLGYEQYF.

This chain uses TRBV5-6 with TRBJ2-5, with D possibly matching TRBD2 (6 bases). This CDR3 spans 15 amino acids. CDR1 is SGHDT and CDR2 is YYEEEE in the germline V gene. V was trimmed by 0 bases and J by 5 bases, leaving 14 bases between them. This chain's CDR3 is CASSLGGGRGETQYF. The CDR3 DNA sequence: TGTGCCAGCAGCTTGGGTGGGGGTCGGGGGGAGACCCAGTACTTC.

The V gene is TRBV3-1 (or the pseudogene TRBV3-2), the J gene TRBJ1-4; possibly TRBD1 for D (6 bases). The germline V and J ends were trimmed by 0 bases and 7 bases, with 12 bases remaining between them. CDR1 is LGHDT and CDR2 is YNNKEL in the germline V gene (reference sequence). CDR3 length: 15 amino acids. CDR3 region: CASSQEVGGGEKLFF. CDR3 DNA: TGTGCCAGCAGCCAAGAAGTAGGGGGGGGTGAAAAACTGTTTTTT.

This clone was recorded many times. The rearrangement uses TRBV6-4 and TRBJ2-2; perhaps TRBD2 as D (5 bases). In germline, CDR1 is MRHNA, CDR2 SNTAGT. V dropped 3 bases and J dropped 6 bases, with 11 bases sitting between them. This CDR3 contains 14 residues. DNA of the CDR3: TGTGCCAGCAGTGAGACAACTAGTTCCGGGGAGCTGTTTTTT. It specifies CASSETTSSGELFF.